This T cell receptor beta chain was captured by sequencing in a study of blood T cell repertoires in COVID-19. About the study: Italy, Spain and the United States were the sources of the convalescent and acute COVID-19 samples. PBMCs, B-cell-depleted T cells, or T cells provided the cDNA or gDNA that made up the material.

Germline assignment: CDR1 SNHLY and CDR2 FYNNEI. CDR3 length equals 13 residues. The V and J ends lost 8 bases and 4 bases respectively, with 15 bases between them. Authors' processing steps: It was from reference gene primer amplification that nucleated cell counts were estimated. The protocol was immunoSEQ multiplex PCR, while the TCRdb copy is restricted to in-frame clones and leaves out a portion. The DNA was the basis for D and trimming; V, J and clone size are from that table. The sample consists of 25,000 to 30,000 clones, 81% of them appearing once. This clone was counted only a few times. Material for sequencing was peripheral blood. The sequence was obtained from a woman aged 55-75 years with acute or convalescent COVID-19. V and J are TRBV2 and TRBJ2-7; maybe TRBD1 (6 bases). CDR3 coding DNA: TGTGCCAGCTTAAACAGGGACCGTTACGAGCAGTACTTC. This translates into CASLNRDRYEQYF.